This T cell receptor beta chain was retrieved from a study of CD8 T cell repertoires and HIV-1 epitope variants. Remarks on this clone: Its antigen is not identified.

Data came from immunoSEQ multiplex PCR; TCRdb stores just in-frame clones and leaves some out. This table has around 5,000 clones, roughly 67% appearing once. Trimming removed 6 bases from V and 4 bases from J, with 13 bases in between. This CDR3 region has 13 residues. CDR1 and CDR2 (germline): MNHEY, SVGAGI. The sequence came from a male donor with HIV. The chain uses TRBV6-5 and TRBJ2-7, with no clear D. Sample: cultured CD8+ T cells derived from PBMCs. The CDR3, as DNA: TGTGCCAGCAGGTCGCGGACCCAGTACGAGCAGTACTTC. Translation gives CASRSRTQYEQYF.